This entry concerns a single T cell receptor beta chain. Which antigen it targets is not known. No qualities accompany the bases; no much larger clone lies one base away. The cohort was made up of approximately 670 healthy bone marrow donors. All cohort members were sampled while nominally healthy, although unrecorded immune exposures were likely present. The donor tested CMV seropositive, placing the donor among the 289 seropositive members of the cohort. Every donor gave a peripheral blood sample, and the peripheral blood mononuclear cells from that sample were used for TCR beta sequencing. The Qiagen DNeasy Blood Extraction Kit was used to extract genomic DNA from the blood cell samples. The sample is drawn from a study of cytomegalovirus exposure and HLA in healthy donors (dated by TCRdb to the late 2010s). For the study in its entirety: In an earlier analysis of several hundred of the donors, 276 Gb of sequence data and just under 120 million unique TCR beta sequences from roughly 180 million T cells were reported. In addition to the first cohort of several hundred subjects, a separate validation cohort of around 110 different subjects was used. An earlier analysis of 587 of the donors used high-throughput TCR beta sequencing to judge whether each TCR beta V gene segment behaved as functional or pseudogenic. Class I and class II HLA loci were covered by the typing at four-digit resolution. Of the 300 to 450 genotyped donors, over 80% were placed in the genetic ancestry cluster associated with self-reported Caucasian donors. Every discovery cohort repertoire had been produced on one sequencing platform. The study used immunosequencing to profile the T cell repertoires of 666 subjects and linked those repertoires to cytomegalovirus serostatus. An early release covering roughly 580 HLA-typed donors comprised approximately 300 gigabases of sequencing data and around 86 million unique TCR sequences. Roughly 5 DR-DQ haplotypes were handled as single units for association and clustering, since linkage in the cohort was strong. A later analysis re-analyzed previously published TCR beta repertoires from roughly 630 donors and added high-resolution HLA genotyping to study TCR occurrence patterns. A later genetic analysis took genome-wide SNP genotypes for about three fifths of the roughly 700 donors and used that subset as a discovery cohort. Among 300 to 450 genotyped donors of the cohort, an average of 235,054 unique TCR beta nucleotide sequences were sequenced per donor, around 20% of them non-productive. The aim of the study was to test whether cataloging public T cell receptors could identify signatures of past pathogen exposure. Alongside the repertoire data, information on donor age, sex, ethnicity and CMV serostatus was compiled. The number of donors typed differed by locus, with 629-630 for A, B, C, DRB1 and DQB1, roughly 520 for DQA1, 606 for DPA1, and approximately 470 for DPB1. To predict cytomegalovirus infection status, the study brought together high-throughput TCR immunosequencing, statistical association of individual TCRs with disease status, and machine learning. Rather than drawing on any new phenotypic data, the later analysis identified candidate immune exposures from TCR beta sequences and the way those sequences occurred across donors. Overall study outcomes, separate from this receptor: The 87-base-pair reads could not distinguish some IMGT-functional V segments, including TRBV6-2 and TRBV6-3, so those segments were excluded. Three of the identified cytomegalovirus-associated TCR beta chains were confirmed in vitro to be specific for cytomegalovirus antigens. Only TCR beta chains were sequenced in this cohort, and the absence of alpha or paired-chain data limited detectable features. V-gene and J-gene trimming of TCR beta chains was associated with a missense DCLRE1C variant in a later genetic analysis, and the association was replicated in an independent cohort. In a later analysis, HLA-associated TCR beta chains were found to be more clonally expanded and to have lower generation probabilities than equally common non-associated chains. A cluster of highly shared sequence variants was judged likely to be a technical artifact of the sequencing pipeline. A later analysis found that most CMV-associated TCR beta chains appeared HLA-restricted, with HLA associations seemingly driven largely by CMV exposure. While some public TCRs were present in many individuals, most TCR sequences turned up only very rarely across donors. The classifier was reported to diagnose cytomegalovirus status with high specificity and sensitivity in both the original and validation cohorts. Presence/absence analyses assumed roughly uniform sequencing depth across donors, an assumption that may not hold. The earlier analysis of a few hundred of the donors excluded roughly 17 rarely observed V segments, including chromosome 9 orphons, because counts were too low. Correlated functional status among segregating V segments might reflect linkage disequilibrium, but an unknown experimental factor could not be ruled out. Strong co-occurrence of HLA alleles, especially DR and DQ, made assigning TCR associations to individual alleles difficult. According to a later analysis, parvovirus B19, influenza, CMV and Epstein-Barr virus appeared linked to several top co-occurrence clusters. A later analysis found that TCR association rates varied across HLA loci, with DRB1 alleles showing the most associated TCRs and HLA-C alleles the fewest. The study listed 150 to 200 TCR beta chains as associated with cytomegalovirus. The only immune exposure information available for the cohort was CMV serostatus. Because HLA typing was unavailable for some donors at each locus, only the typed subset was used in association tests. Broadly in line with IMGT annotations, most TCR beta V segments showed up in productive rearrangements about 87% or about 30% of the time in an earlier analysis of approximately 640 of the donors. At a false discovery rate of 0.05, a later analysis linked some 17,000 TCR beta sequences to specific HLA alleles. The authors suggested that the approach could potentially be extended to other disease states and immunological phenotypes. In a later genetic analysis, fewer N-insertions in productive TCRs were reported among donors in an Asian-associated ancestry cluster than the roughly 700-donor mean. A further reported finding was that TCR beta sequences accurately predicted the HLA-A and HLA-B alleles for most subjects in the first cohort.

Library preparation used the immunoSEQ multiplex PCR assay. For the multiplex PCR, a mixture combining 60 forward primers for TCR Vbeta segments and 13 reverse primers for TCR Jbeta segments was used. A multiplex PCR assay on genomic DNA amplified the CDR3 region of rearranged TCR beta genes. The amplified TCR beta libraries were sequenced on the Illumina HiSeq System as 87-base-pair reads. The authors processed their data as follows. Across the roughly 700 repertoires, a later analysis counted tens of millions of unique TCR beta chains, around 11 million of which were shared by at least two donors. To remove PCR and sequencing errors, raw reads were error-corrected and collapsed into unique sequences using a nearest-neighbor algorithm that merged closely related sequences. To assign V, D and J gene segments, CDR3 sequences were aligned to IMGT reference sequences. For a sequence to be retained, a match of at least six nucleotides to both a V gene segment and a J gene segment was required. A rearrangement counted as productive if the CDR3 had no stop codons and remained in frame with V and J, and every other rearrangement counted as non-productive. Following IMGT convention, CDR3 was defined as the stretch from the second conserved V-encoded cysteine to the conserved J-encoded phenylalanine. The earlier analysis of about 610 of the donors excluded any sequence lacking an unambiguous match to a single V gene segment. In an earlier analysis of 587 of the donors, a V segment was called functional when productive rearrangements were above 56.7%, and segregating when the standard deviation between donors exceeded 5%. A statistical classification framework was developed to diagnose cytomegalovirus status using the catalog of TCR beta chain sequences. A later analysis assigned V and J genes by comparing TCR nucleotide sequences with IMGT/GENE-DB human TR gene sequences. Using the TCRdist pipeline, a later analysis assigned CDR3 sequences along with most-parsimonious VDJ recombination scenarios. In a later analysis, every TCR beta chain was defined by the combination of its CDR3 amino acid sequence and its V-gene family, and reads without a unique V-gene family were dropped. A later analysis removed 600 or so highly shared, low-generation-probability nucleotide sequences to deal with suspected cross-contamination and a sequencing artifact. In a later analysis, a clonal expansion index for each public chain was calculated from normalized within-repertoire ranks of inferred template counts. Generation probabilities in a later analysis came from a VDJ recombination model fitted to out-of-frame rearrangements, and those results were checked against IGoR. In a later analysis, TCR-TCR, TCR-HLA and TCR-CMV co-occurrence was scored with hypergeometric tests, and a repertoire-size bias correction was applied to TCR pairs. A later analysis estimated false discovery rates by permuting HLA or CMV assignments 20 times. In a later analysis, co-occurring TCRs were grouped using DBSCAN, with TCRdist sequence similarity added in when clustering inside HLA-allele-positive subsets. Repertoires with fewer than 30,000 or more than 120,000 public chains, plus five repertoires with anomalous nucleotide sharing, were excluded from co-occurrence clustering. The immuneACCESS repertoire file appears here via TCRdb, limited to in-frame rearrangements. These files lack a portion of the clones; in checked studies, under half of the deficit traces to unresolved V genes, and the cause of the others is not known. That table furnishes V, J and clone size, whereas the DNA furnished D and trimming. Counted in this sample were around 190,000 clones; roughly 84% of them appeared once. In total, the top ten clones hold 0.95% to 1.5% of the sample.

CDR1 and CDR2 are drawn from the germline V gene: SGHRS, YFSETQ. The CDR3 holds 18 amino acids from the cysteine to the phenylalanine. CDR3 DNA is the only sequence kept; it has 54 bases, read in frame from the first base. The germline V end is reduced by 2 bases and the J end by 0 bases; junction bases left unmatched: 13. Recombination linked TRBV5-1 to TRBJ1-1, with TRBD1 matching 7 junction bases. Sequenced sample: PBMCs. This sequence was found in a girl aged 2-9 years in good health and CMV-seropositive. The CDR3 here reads CASSFRGPGTDLNTEAFF. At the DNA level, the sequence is TGCGCCAGCAGCTTTAGGGGTCCCGGGACAGACCTGAACACTGAAGCTTTCTTT.